This record concerns one T cell receptor (beta chain) sequence. These data belong to a study of CD8 T cells in Susac syndrome. Sequencing of TCR beta was undertaken in CD8+ and CD4+ T cells derived from blood. TEMRA cells were FACS-enriched, unlike CD8+ and CD4+ T cells, which were negatively isolated. cDNA came from around 0.54 to 1 ug RNA primed by random hexamers. Multiplex PCR with immunoSEQ amplified the TCR beta CDR3 across 54 Vbeta and 13 Jbeta. TCRdb re-derived calls from the immunoSEQ multiplex PCR reads in MiXCR, one entry per CDR3 protein. The table records about 80,000 distinct CDR3 sequences, 91% of them present only once. The CDR3 extends over 14 amino acids. V dropped 5 bases and J dropped 2; count of bases not matched to a gene: 4. Germline lookup yields CDR1 PRHDT and CDR2 FYEKMQ (reference sequence).

Source material: CD8+ T cells from PBMCs. The receptor's source is a human donor with multiple sclerosis. The rearrangement joins TRBV13 to TRBJ1-2; 8 positions agree with TRBD1. CDR3 amino acids: CASSVDRGNYGYTF. For the CDR3, the DNA is TGTGCCAGCAGCGTTGACAGGGGAAACTATGGCTACACCTTC.